The 27 T cell receptor beta chains below were found in one sample sequenced in a study of neurological immune-mediated disorders. MiXCR, run by TCRdb on the 5' RACE reads, gives a single entry per CDR3 protein. The data show around 130,000 distinct CDR3 sequences, roughly 3.4% seen once. Sequenced material: PBMCs. All receptors come from a woman in her twenties or thirties with multiple sclerosis.

In its sample, this clonotype was seen many times. V is TRBV12-3 or TRBV12-4 and J is TRBJ1-5; D unclear. V was clipped by 3 bases and J by 6 bases, with 12 bases between them. This CDR3 is 14 amino acids long. Here the CDR3 reads CASSFGLSGQPQHF. The DNA of the CDR3 is TGTGCCAGCAGTTTTGGCCTTAGCGGTCAGCCCCAGCATTTT.

As to this clonotype: One base away lies a much larger clone, so this may be a sequencing read error. This chain links TRBV10-2 with TRBJ2-7; 12 bases align to TRBD2. J lost 7 bases, V lost 5 bases, and 9 bases had no gene match. The CDR3 is made up of 15 amino acids. Germline loops: CDR1 WSHSY, CDR2 SAAADI. In DNA form, the CDR3 reads TGCGCCAGCAGTTCCCTAGCGGGGGGGCCGGAAGAGCAGTACTTC. It is translated as CASSSLAGGPEEQYF.

This clonotype was picked up many times. A read error may produce the germline difference seen at one junction end. The chain couples TRBV5-1 to TRBJ2-2, with a possible D match to TRBD1 (5 bases). CDR1 is SGHRS, CDR2 YFSETQ, per germline. This CDR3 has 14 residues. The CDR3 DNA follows: TGTGCCAGCAGTTTAGACAGGAACACCGGGGAGCTGTTTTTT. Translating it yields CASSLDRNTGELFF.

This clonotype was picked up many times. V and J are TRBV5-5 and TRBJ2-7, with 7 bases matching TRBD1. V dropped 1 base and J dropped 3; count of bases not matched to a gene: 4. The CDR3 consists of 14 residues. Germline loops: CDR1 SGHKS, CDR2 YYEKEE (reference sequence). CDR3 protein: CASSLQTGSYEQYF. CDR3 in DNA: TGTGCCAGCAGCTTGCAGACAGGGAGCTACGAGCAGTACTTC.

In its sample, this clonotype ranks as medium-sized. The genes are TRBV20-1 and TRBJ2-2; 9 bases fit TRBD1. The length of the CDR3 is 14 residues. From germline, CDR1 is DFQATT and CDR2 SNEGSKA (reference sequence). V gave up 3 bases and J gave up 4 bases; unmatched junction bases: 3. CDR3 in DNA: TGCAGTGCTAGGGGACAGGGAATCACCGGGGAGCTGTTTTTT. Its translation is CSARGQGITGELFF.

This clonotype was found many times. The chain employs TRBV12-3 or TRBV12-4 and TRBJ1-6, with 10 bases that match TRBD1. The CDR3 runs to 15 residues. The V gene end was trimmed by 5 bases and the J gene end by 9 bases; junction bases not matched to a gene: 7. The CDR3 here is CASSPGTGEGSPLHF. Here the CDR3 DNA reads TGTGCCAGCAGTCCGGGGACAGGGGAGGGTTCACCCCTCCACTTT.

This clonotype was detected only a few times. This chain connects TRBV20-1 to TRBJ2-3; TRBD2 aligns across 8 bases. J gave up 5 bases and V 0 bases, and 7 bases lay outside the gene matches. The CDR3 loop spans 15 amino acids. The germline CDR1 and CDR2 sequences are DFQATT and SNEGSKA (reference sequence). The CDR3 DNA reads as TGCAGTGCTAGAGATTGGGGTCGGGGGGGAGATACGCAGTATTTT. This gives the protein CSARDWGRGGDTQYF.

This clonotype was recorded many times. The rearrangement links TRBV20-1 to TRBJ2-1, with D maybe TRBD2 (6 bases). The CDR3 has 15 amino acids. Germline loops: CDR1 DFQATT, CDR2 SNEGSKA (reference sequence). Trimming pared 3 bases from V and 8 bases from J, leaving 20 bases between. The CDR3 DNA is TGCAGTGCTAGCCCACCGAGGCAGCGGGCGGATGAGCAGTTCTTC. It translates to CSASPPRQRADEQFF.

In this sample, this clonotype turned up many times. V gene TRBV12-3 or TRBV12-4 combines with J gene TRBJ2-2; D remains ambiguous. The CDR3 extends over 18 amino acids. Trimming removed 5 bases from V and 4 bases from J, with 23 bases in between. The CDR3 loop is CASSRPRTLATSTGELFF. DNA for the CDR3: TGTGCCAGCAGTCGACCTAGAACGTTAGCCACGAGCACCGGGGAGCTGTTTTTT.

This clonotype was detected many times. This sequence joins TRBV10-3 and TRBJ2-7, with D hard to call. V gave up 0 bases and J gave up 3 bases, with 6 bases separating them. This CDR3 is 13 amino acids long. Germline assignment: CDR1 ENHRY and CDR2 SYGVKD. CDR3 loop: CAISESASYEQYF. The DNA for the CDR3 is TGTGCCATCAGTGAGTCAGCCAGCTACGAGCAGTACTTC.

This clonotype was seen at least ten times. The V and J genes are TRBV6-2 or TRBV6-3 and TRBJ1-1, with D uncertain. Trimming cost V 6 bases and J 0 bases, with 17 bases left between them. The CDR3 is made up of 16 amino acids. Germline assignment: CDR1 MNHEY and CDR2 SVGEGT. CDR3 bases: TGTGCCAGCAGGACTGCGGTAGGTGAGGTGAACACTGAAGCTTTCTTT. It encodes CASRTAVGEVNTEAFF.

This clonotype was picked up many times. V is TRBV7-8 and J is TRBJ2-5, with D perhaps being TRBD1 or TRBD2 (6 bases each). The V and J ends lost 1 base and 4 bases respectively, with 19 bases between them. The germline CDR1 and CDR2 sequences are SGHVS and FQNEAQ. The length of the CDR3 is 17 residues. CDR3 amino acids: CASSLDRGGQPRETQYF. CDR3 nucleotides: TGTGCCAGCAGCTTAGATCGGGGAGGACAGCCCCGAGAGACCCAGTACTTC.

At least ten counts were recorded for this clonotype. This chain links TRBV10-3 with TRBJ2-1; 7 bases map to TRBD2. The trim removed 8 bases at V and 4 bases at J, leaving 5 bases unmatched. The germline V gene encodes CDR1 ENHRY and CDR2 SYGVKD. The CDR3 contains 13 residues. This CDR3 is CAIALAVYNEQFF. The DNA of the CDR3 is TGTGCCATCGCCCTAGCGGTATACAATGAGCAGTTCTTC.

The genes are TRBV25-1 and TRBJ1-4; the match to TRBD1 covers 10 bases. Germline CDR1 MGHDK, CDR2 SYGVNS. The CDR3 loop spans 15 amino acids. J lost 6 bases, V lost 4 bases, and 5 bases had no gene match. The CDR3 DNA sequence: TGTGCCAGCAGTGCATCCGGGACAGGGGATGAAAAACTGTTTTTT. As protein: CASSASGTGDEKLFF. The complete variable domain, with remaining parts taken from reference TRBV25-1 and TRBJ1-4, reads EADIYQTPRYLVIGTGKKITLECSQTMGHDKMYWYQQDPGMELHLIHYSYGVNSTEKGDLSSESTVSRIRTEHFPLTLESARPSHTSQYLCASSASGTGDEKLFFGSGTQLSVL.

At least ten counts were recorded for this clonotype. The rearrangement uses TRBV12-3 or TRBV12-4 and TRBJ1-5; perhaps TRBD1 as D (6 bases). V shed 6 bases and J shed 4 bases, with 13 bases lying between them. This CDR3 is built from 14 residues. The CDR3: CASSLDRNNQPQHF. DNA for the CDR3: TGTGCCAGCAGCTTGGACAGAAATAATCAGCCCCAGCATTTT.

This clonotype came up many times. The chain links TRBV20-1 to TRBJ1-2, with D maybe TRBD1 (6 bases). Germline lookup yields CDR1 DFQATT and CDR2 SNEGSKA (reference sequence). The CDR3 loop spans 12 amino acids. Trimming pared 3 bases from V and 8 bases from J, leaving 13 bases between. Here the CDR3 reads CSARGRQEGYTF. The CDR3 DNA sequence: TGCAGTGCTAGGGGTCGACAGGAGGGCTACACCTTC.

This clonotype has ten or more counts. The chain employs TRBV20-1 and TRBJ2-3; 8 bases agree with TRBD2. CDR3 length: 16 residues. With V trimmed by 6 bases and J by 2 bases, 13 bases remained unmatched. Germline values: CDR1 DFQATT, CDR2 SNEGSKA (reference sequence). The CDR3 DNA sequence: TGCAGTGCCCTTGGTCCGCGGGGGGTAGTCACAGATACGCAGTATTTT. This translates into CSALGPRGVVTDTQYF.

This clonotype was detected many times. The genes are TRBV6-5 and TRBJ2-7; 7 positions agree with TRBD1. CDR3 size: 15 residues. V lost 4 bases to trimming and J lost 3 bases; unmatched junction nucleotides: 9. CDR1 MNHEY and CDR2 SVGAGI come from the germline V gene. DNA for the CDR3: TGTGCCAGCAGTTCACCGGGACAGAAGGTCTACGAGCAGTACTTC. Translated, it gives CASSSPGQKVYEQYF.

This clonotype has at least ten counts. The chain uses TRBV5-1 and TRBJ2-1; 8 bases agree with TRBD1. Germline loops: CDR1 SGHRS, CDR2 YFSETQ. The CDR3 extends over 16 amino acids. V was pared by 0 bases and J by 4 bases, with 6 bases of the junction left unmatched. This chain's CDR3 is CASSLDPGQVYNEQFF. The CDR3 DNA reads TGCGCCAGCAGCTTGGATCCGGGACAGGTGTACAATGAGCAGTTCTTC.

This clonotype was seen ten or more times. The chain recombines TRBV18 with TRBJ2-5; 8 bases fit TRBD1. The CDR3 is 14 amino acids. The V gene end was trimmed by 5 bases and the J gene end by 4 bases; junction bases not matched to a gene: 6. CDR1 and CDR2 (germline): KGHSH, LQKENI. CDR3 bases: TGTGCCAGCTCAATCCAGGGGGCCGGAGAGACCCAGTACTTC. Translation: CASSIQGAGETQYF.

This clonotype was picked up many times. The chain has TRBV5-5 and TRBJ2-5; 9 nucleotides line up with TRBD1. The CDR3 extends over 15 amino acids. Germline values: CDR1 SGHKS, CDR2 YYEKEE (reference sequence). J gave up 4 bases and V 0 bases, and 4 bases lay outside the gene matches. The CDR3 nucleotides are TGTGCCAGCAGCTTGGTGGGACAGGGCCTAGAGACCCAGTACTTC. The encoded protein is CASSLVGQGLETQYF. Together with reference TRBV5-5 and TRBJ2-5, the CDR3 gives the full variable domain: DAGVTQSPTHLIKTRGQQVTLRCSPISGHKSVSWYQQVLGQGPQFIFQYYEKEERGRGNFPDRFSARQFPNYSSELNVNALLLGDSALYLCASSLVGQGLETQYFGPGTRLLVL.

This clonotype was picked up a small number of times. The chain recombines TRBV20-1 with TRBJ2-5; D possibly corresponds to TRBD2 (6 bases). V was clipped by 1 base and J by 5 bases, with 17 bases between them. CDR1 and CDR2 from the germline V gene are DFQATT and SNEGSKA (reference sequence). This CDR3 comprises 15 residues. CDR3 amino acids: CSARVGAGTFETQYF. CDR3 DNA sequence: TGCAGTGCTAGAGTTGGGGCGGGAACCTTTGAGACCCAGTACTTC.

This clonotype was counted ten times or more. This chain uses TRBV20-1 with TRBJ2-1; D is unresolved. V lost 7 bases and J lost 8, with 18 bases in between. The CDR3 covers 13 residues. The germline V gene encodes CDR1 DFQATT and CDR2 SNEGSKA (reference sequence). This chain's CDR3 is CSVFRSGFYEQFF. The CDR3 DNA sequence: TGCAGTGTATTCCGGTCCGGGTTCTATGAGCAGTTCTTC.

The sample holds many counts of this clonotype. Here the CDR3 DNA reads TGCAGTGCTAGGCCCACGGGGTTCGGAACTGAAGCTTTCTTT. It translates to CSARPTGFGTEAFF. The genes are TRBV20-1 and TRBJ1-1; D unresolved. Trimming left V 3 bases short and J 5 bases short, with 16 bases between. The CDR3 is made up of 14 amino acids. Germline V gene lookup returns CDR1 DFQATT and CDR2 SNEGSKA (reference sequence).

This clonotype was observed at least ten times. CDR3 nucleotide sequence: TGTGCCAGCAGCTCCACTTACCTCTATGGCTACACCTTC. Translating gives CASSSTYLYGYTF. The rearrangement uses TRBV7-9 and TRBJ1-2; D not certain. CDR1 is SEHNR and CDR2 is FQNEAQ in the germline V gene (reference sequence). Deletions cut 4 bases from V and 4 bases from J, with 10 bases between. The CDR3 is 13 amino acids.

In its sample, this clonotype was seen many times. The chain combines TRBV12-3 or TRBV12-4 with TRBJ2-5; no reliable D call. This CDR3 region has 13 residues. Between the trimmed V and J ends, which lost 5 bases and 3 bases, there was a span of 10 bases. CDR3 protein: CASSQRHEETQYF. The DNA for the CDR3 is TGTGCCAGCAGTCAGAGACACGAAGAGACCCAGTACTTC.

This rearrangement joins TRBV27 to TRBJ2-7, with D tentatively TRBD2 (5 bases). Germline CDR1 is MNHEY and CDR2 is SMNVEV (reference sequence). V lost 5 bases and J 5 bases, leaving 19 bases between the germline ends. The CDR3 covers 15 residues. In nucleotides, the CDR3 is TGTGCCAGCAGTGACGAACGGGGTGGGCCCCACGAGCAGTACTTC. Protein sequence: CASSDERGGPHEQYF.